This T cell receptor (beta chain) appears in the sequencing data of a study of T cells in Graves' hyperthyroidism and ophthalmopathy. Whole-study findings and limits: Most expanded thyroid clonotypes above 0.001 also appeared in blood.

Turning to this clonotype: Its antigen remains unknown.

TCR beta CDR3 region amplification was performed from RNA transcripts. HTBI primers were employed in a first-round RT-PCR of the TCR CDR3. Each CDR3 protein is one row after TCRdb ran MiXCR on the multiplex PCR reads. The sample holds a few hundred thousand distinct CDR3 sequences, 15% to 19% seen once. This CDR3 is built from 16 residues. V lost 5 bases to trimming and J lost 2 bases, with 18 bases between them. CDR1 and CDR2 from the germline V gene are GTSNPN and SVGIG (reference sequence). Absence of ophthalmopathy progression within 18 months defined stable Graves' hyperthyroidism. The chain couples TRBV30 to TRBJ2-2; D is tentatively TRBD1 or TRBD2 (6 bases each). Sequencing was done on a sample of blood. This receptor was taken from a woman younger than 45 with Graves' hyperthyroidism. The CDR3 DNA reads TGTGCCTGGGACCTCATGTCGGGGGCCAACACCGGGGAGCTGTTTTTT. As protein: CAWDLMSGANTGELFF.